Below, 3 T cell receptor beta chains from the same sample are listed, as sequenced in a study of blood T cell repertoires in COVID-19. Clones were read by immunoSEQ multiplex PCR, and TCRdb kept only the in-frame ones, dropping some. This table has roughly 97,000 clones, about 89% appearing once. The sample was peripheral blood. The source of these receptors is a human donor in a cohort sampled during active COVID-19.

This rearrangement joins TRBV12-3 or TRBV12-4 to TRBJ2-7, with a weak D call TRBD1 (5 bases). The CDR3 runs to 12 residues. Trimming cost V 6 bases and J 2 bases, with 8 bases left between them. This CDR3 is CASSMTAYEQYF. The CDR3 coding sequence is TGTGCCAGCAGCATGACAGCCTACGAGCAGTACTTC.

This chain links TRBV19 with TRBJ2-2; D is perhaps TRBD2 (6 bases). Per the germline V gene, CDR1 is LNHDA and CDR2 is SQIVND (reference sequence). CDR3 length equals 16 residues. Trimming pared 10 bases from V and 0 bases from J, leaving 18 bases between. CDR3 nucleotides: TGTGCCACCACCCGGGGGTTTACGTCGAACACCGGGGAGCTGTTTTTT. Encoded protein: CATTRGFTSNTGELFF.

In this sample, this clone turned up a few times. V usage is TRBV7-9 and J usage is TRBJ1-6; D unclear. The CDR3 is made up of 13 amino acids. The germline gives CDR1 SEHNR, CDR2 FQNEAQ (reference sequence). V lost 5 bases and J 7 bases, leaving 9 bases between the germline ends. The CDR3 sequence: CASSPGRNSPLHF. CDR3 nucleotides: TGTGCCAGCAGCCCTGGGAGAAATTCACCCCTCCACTTT.